This TCR beta chain was profiled in a study of T-cell memory formation after mild COVID-19. This clonotype was observed many times. TCRdb processed the 5' RACE reads anew with MiXCR; each CDR3 protein has one entry. Of about 440,000 distinct CDR3 sequences detected, around 18% appear once; the ten largest clones hold approximately 8.4%. The CDR3 loop spans 15 amino acids. CDR1 is SGHDT and CDR2 is YYEEEE in the germline V gene. V lost 0 bases, J lost 8 bases, and 17 bases lay in between. The source of this sequence is an adult woman who had mild COVID-19 (a few samples of this study predate the infection). Cell type and time point are not known. The V call is TRBV5-6, the J call TRBJ1-2; D possibly corresponds to TRBD1 (5 bases). The sample consisted of PBMCs or a T cell subset sorted from them (not recorded which). This chain's CDR3 is CASSLDPGMVGGYTF. CDR3 sequence (DNA): TGTGCCAGCAGCTTGGATCCAGGGATGGTCGGGGGCTACACCTTC.